The T cell receptor (beta chain) described here comes from a study of beta chain features in type 1 diabetes. CDR1 and CDR2 from the germline V gene are MNHEY and SMNVEV (reference sequence). CDR3 length: 13 amino acids. V dropped 9 bases and J dropped 1 base, with 12 bases sitting between them. TCRB transcripts that were expressed got sequenced, as all of the isolated RNA had been reverse transcribed. TCRdb's copy holds only in-frame clones and misses some; the assay was immunoSEQ multiplex PCR. The sample shows 60,000 or so clones, roughly three fifths of them seen only once. Specimen: Tregs from blood. The clonotype was recovered from a woman younger than 35 in good health. The chain recombines TRBV27 with TRBJ1-1, with D possibly TRBD1 on 6 matching bases. The CDR3 sequence is CASKGVQNTEAFF. In DNA, the CDR3 is TGTGCCAGTAAGGGGGTACAGAACACTGAAGCTTTCTTT.